The 5 T cell receptor beta chains below were found in one sample sequenced in a study of human T cells and chemical hapten exposure. Stated time point: pre-sensitization, week 0. Indicated treatment: therapeutic diphenylcyclopropenone sensitization with weekly scalp DPC. One entry per CDR3 protein results from TCRdb running MiXCR on the RACE reads. The data contain approximately 77,000 distinct CDR3 sequences, 14% of them seen just once; the ten biggest clones take up roughly 4.9%. The sample consisted of whole blood, taken in connection with sensitization to the hapten diphenylcyclopropenone (DPC). The receptors were sampled from a woman aged 50 to 60 with alopecia areata. Some clones in this sample may be carry-over from other donors' samples.

This clonotype was detected a few times. The genes are TRBV5-1 and TRBJ1-1; D remains ambiguous. Deletions cut 4 bases from V and 0 bases from J, with 16 bases between. The CDR3 totals 16 residues. Germline V CDR1 and CDR2: SGHRS, YFSETQ. In DNA, the CDR3 is TGCGCCAGCAGCGTAAACCCTAATTCAATGAACACTGAAGCTTTCTTT. It yields the protein CASSVNPNSMNTEAFF.

The chain links TRBV20-1 to TRBJ1-5; maybe TRBD1 (6 bases). The germline CDR1 and CDR2 sequences are DFQATT and SNEGSKA (reference sequence). The germline V and J ends were trimmed by 2 bases and 9 bases, with 20 bases remaining between them. This CDR3 contains 15 residues. The CDR3 nucleotides are TGCAGTGCTAGACCGGGACACGGAGTTGGCTTGCCCCAGCATTTT. Protein product: CSARPGHGVGLPQHF.

In its sample, this clonotype was seen a few times. The chain joins TRBV18 to TRBJ1-5; no reliable D call. The germline gives CDR1 KGHSH, CDR2 LQKENI. V was cut by 3 bases and J by 0 bases, with 6 bases left in between. The CDR3 loop spans 14 amino acids. The CDR3 here is CASSPVDSNQPQHF. CDR3 bases: TGTGCCAGCTCACCGGTTGATAGCAATCAGCCCCAGCATTTT. The variable domain in full, with the rest retrieved from reference TRBV18 and TRBJ1-5, is NAGVMQNPRHLVRRRGQEARLRCSPMKGHSHVYWYRQLPEEGLKFMVYLQKENIIDESGMPKERFSAEFPKEGPSILRIQQVVRGDSAAYFCASSPVDSNQPQHFGDGTRLSIL.

The sample holds a few counts of this clonotype. The V gene is TRBV7-2, the J gene TRBJ1-3, with no clear D. Per the germline V gene, CDR1 is SGHTA and CDR2 is FQGNSA. The V end was cut by 1 base, the J end by 0 bases, with 13 bases between. The CDR3 is 17 amino acids. This CDR3 is CASSLGYGPSSGNTIYF. In DNA, the CDR3 is TGTGCCAGCAGCTTAGGATACGGACCTAGCTCTGGAAACACCATATATTTT.

This clonotype showed up just a few times. V is TRBV7-2 and J is TRBJ2-1, with D uncertain. The CDR3 totals 12 residues. V dropped 1 base and J dropped 9 bases, with 7 bases sitting between them. Germline V lookup: CDR1 SGHTA, CDR2 FQGNSA. CDR3 residues: CASSLVVFEQFF. In nucleotides, the CDR3 is TGTGCCAGCAGCTTAGTGGTTTTTGAGCAGTTCTTC.